This T cell receptor (beta chain) was sequenced in a study of response to subunit inactivated influenza vaccine. Findings of the study overall: The authors suggested that every seasonal influenza vaccination recruits few new T cells.

TCRdb used MiXCR to reprocess the RT-PCR reads, holding one entry per CDR3 protein. The table records 430,000 or so distinct CDR3 sequences, about a tenth of them present only once. This clonotype appeared many times. Its antigen remains unknown. V was pared by 6 bases and J by 3 bases, with 8 bases between. The CDR3 is 12 residues long. The germline V gene encodes CDR1 SGHAT and CDR2 FQNNGV. The clonotype was recovered from a man between 50 and 59 years old who received an inactivated influenza vaccine. The V gene is TRBV11-2, the J gene TRBJ1-1; no firm D call. This material consisted of PBMCs from blood, taken roughly 48 days after vaccination. CDR3 in DNA: TGTGCCAGCAGTGCGCGGTACACTGAAGCTTTCTTT. Amino acids: CASSARYTEAFF.